This T cell receptor (beta chain) derives from a study of T cell responses to AZD1222 COVID-19 vaccine. Looking at the study overall: The study pooled second doses at about 4 or about 12 weeks. Study-wide findings and caveats: The study reported that nearly half of spike-specific TCRs target unmutated variant regions. Spike-wide coverage was observed for vaccine-associated CD4 TCRs, with dominant responses at 160-218 and 743-854. All repertoire sampling was performed exclusively after the peak T cell response.

V dropped 6 bases and J dropped 2 bases, with 29 bases sitting between them. CDR1 and CDR2 from the germline V gene are SGDLS and YYNGEE. The CDR3 sequence is 19 residues long. Sequencing was performed with immunoSEQ multiplex PCR; in TCRdb, only in-frame clones are kept and a portion is missing. Here the sample spans 95,000 to 150,000 clones, roughly 89% being singletons. With regard to this clone: Antigen specificity is unknown.

V and J are TRBV9 and TRBJ1-2; maybe TRBD1 (6 bases). This TCR was recovered from an adult in good health. Material: peripheral blood, obtained on day 0 of AZD1222 vaccination. This CDR3 reads CASTLGRRLRGGPNYGYTF. CDR3 in DNA: TGTGCCAGCACCCTAGGGAGGCGGTTGAGAGGGGGACCGAACTATGGCTACACCTTC.